A selection of T cell receptor beta chains follows, all from one sample in a study of T cells in Graves' hyperthyroidism and ophthalmopathy. One entry per CDR3 protein results from TCRdb running MiXCR on the multiplex PCR reads. The table lists under 650,000 distinct CDR3 sequences, around 15% of them singletons. Sequenced sample: blood. Receptor source: a woman aged 25-40 years with Graves' hyperthyroidism. The conserved cysteine and the conserved F or W are not part of the CDR3 here. Fields, in order: V gene, J gene, CDR3 protein.

v_gene: TRBV6-1; j_gene: TRBJ2-7; CDR3aa: ASSDSGGVSYEQY
v_gene: TRBV28; j_gene: TRBJ1-4; CDR3aa: ASSLSSGPLNEKLF
v_gene: TRBV2; j_gene: TRBJ1-3; CDR3aa: ASSEFGRGPGNTIY
v_gene: TRBV30; j_gene: TRBJ1-1; CDR3aa: AWSSLVAWDTEAF
v_gene: TRBV7-2; j_gene: TRBJ2-7; CDR3aa: ASSSHSSSYEQY
v_gene: TRBV5-1; j_gene: TRBJ1-1; CDR3aa: ASSLWQGGSTEAS
v_gene: TRBV11-1; j_gene: TRBJ2-1; CDR3aa: ASSLFQYNEQF
v_gene: TRBV28; j_gene: TRBJ2-2; CDR3aa: ASSLAGTDTGELF
v_gene: TRBV7-9; j_gene: TRBJ1-4; CDR3aa: ASSLEGGSVGKLF
v_gene: TRBV9; j_gene: TRBJ2-7; CDR3aa: ASSVVTGEEQY
v_gene: TRBV3-1; j_gene: TRBJ1-1; CDR3aa: ASSPTTLWNTEAF
v_gene: TRBV11-2; j_gene: TRBJ2-1; CDR3aa: ASSPRAGVYNEQF
v_gene: TRBV6-1; j_gene: TRBJ2-7; CDR3aa: ASNIAGGSYEQY